This is a list of T cell receptor beta chains from one sample in a study of patients and donors after allogeneic stem cell transplantation. TCRdb independently ran MiXCR on the RT-PCR reads; one entry per CDR3 protein. Of over 130,000 distinct CDR3 sequences in the sample, roughly 35% were seen once. Sequences were obtained from blood, either unsorted or a sorted T cell fraction (not recorded which). The source is a human donor who was either an allogeneic HSCT recipient or a stem cell or donor lymphocyte infusion donor (not recorded which). It is not recorded whose cells these are; they may come from a transplant donor. CDR3s include the opening cysteine and the closing phenylalanine or tryptophan. Fields, in order: J gene, V gene, clone size, D gene, CDR3 DNA, CDR3 protein. D genes are given only for firm matches. The listing skips clone size in some rows; elsewhere it reads once, few, many or a size class.

J: TRBJ2-1; V: TRBV7-2; size: -; D: TRBD2; DNA: TGTGCCAGCAGCTCCAAGGGACTAGCGGGGGACTACAATGAGCAGTTCTTC; CDR3: CASSSKGLAGDYNEQFF
J: TRBJ1-2; V: TRBV12-3/TRBV12-4; size: few; D: -; DNA: TGTGCCAGCAGTTTCCACGGTCTCCCGATCTATGGCTACACCTTC; CDR3: CASSFHGLPIYGYTF
J: TRBJ1-1; V: TRBV5-1; size: -; D: -; DNA: TGCGCCAGCAGCTTGGGCCTTGACAGAGTGAACACTGAAGCTTTCTTT; CDR3: CASSLGLDRVNTEAFF
J: TRBJ1-5; V: TRBV2; size: few; D: -; DNA: TGTGCCAGCAGCGATGACAGGAATCAGCCCCAGCATTTT; CDR3: CASSDDRNQPQHF
J: TRBJ2-1; V: TRBV9; size: -; D: -; DNA: TGTGCCAGCAGCGTAGCTCGAGACAGACCCTCCTACAATGAGCAGTTCTTC; CDR3: CASSVARDRPSYNEQFF
J: TRBJ1-6; V: TRBV5-1; size: -; D: -; DNA: TGCGCCAGCAGCTCCTCCCTGGGCGGGGATTCACCCCTCCACTTT; CDR3: CASSSSLGGDSPLHF
J: TRBJ1-6; V: TRBV6-6; size: -; D: -; DNA: TGTGCCAGCAGTTCCTTAGCGGGGGCTCCTAATTCACCCCTCCACTTT; CDR3: CASSSLAGAPNSPLHF
J: TRBJ1-1; V: TRBV9; size: -; D: -; DNA: TGTGCCAGCAGCCCCCGAGGGGGGGCAAAGAACACTGAAGCTTTCTTT; CDR3: CASSPRGGAKNTEAFF
J: TRBJ1-1; V: TRBV4-3; size: -; D: -; DNA: TGCGCCAGCAGCCAAATCATGAACACTGAAGCTTTCTTT; CDR3: CASSQIMNTEAFF
J: TRBJ1-2; V: TRBV9; size: many; D: TRBD1; DNA: TGTGCCAGCAGCTCCACCTTGACAGGGGGCCACTATGGCTACACCTTC; CDR3: CASSSTLTGGHYGYTF
J: TRBJ1-2; V: TRBV9; size: -; D: -; DNA: TGTGCCAGCAGCGTAGAGGACACGAGCCCTGAGGGCTACACCTTC; CDR3: CASSVEDTSPEGYTF
J: TRBJ2-1; V: TRBV4-2; size: -; D: -; DNA: TGTGCCAGCAGCCAAGAAGGGGGGGCCCCCAATGAGCAGTTCTTC; CDR3: CASSQEGGAPNEQFF
J: TRBJ1-1; V: TRBV12-3/TRBV12-4; size: -; D: -; DNA: TGTGCCAGCAGCGGCGGACGAGCAACTGAAGCTTTCTTT; CDR3: CASSGGRATEAFF
J: TRBJ1-2; V: TRBV27; size: few; D: -; DNA: TGTGCCAGCAGTCCCTATGGCCCGGCCTATGGCTACACCTTC; CDR3: CASSPYGPAYGYTF
J: TRBJ2-1; V: TRBV5-1; size: -; D: -; DNA: TGCGCCAGCAGCCATGAGCCCGGGGGCAACAATGAGCAGTTCTTC; CDR3: CASSHEPGGNNEQFF
J: TRBJ1-2; V: TRBV20-1; size: -; D: -; DNA: TGCAGTGCTTGGGCCCCCCAGGGCTACACCTTC; CDR3: CSAWAPQGYTF
J: TRBJ1-1; V: TRBV28; size: few; D: -; DNA: TGTGCCAGCAGTTTTTACGGGGACACTGAAGCTTTCTTT; CDR3: CASSFYGDTEAFF
J: TRBJ2-2; V: TRBV25-1; size: -; D: -; DNA: TGTGCCAGCAGTGAATCCCTGCAGGGGAAGGCCGGGGAGCTGTTTTTT; CDR3: CASSESLQGKAGELFF
J: TRBJ1-1; V: TRBV12-3/TRBV12-4; size: once; D: TRBD1; DNA: TGTGCCAGCAGATTAGGGTCAGGGGGTCGGGACACTGAAGCTTTCTTT; CDR3: CASRLGSGGRDTEAFF
J: TRBJ2-1; V: TRBV6-5; size: -; D: TRBD2; DNA: TGTGCCAGCAGTCGTGGGCGGGGGGGCCTGCGTAATGAGCAGTTCTTC; CDR3: CASSRGRGGLRNEQFF
J: TRBJ1-6; V: TRBV10-3; size: -; D: TRBD1; DNA: TGTGCCATCAGTGAGTCGACAGGGATCAATTCACCCCTCCACTTT; CDR3: CAISESTGINSPLHF